This T cell receptor beta chain was sequenced in a study of blood T cell repertoires in COVID-19. Measured with immunoSEQ multiplex PCR; TCRdb has only the in-frame clones, and not every one. The table has over 150,000 clones, roughly 81% seen once. This receptor was taken from a woman of 80 years or more with COVID-19, enrolled during active disease. Input material: peripheral blood.

DNA for the CDR3: TGTGCCAGCAGCGTGACAGGGGGCGCGAGGGAGCAGTACTTC. This codes for CASSVTGGAREQYF. The chain has TRBV7-3 and TRBJ2-7; 10 bases line up with TRBD1. Germline V lookup: CDR1 SGHTA, CDR2 FQGTGA. The CDR3 has 14 amino acids. J lost 7 bases, V lost 5 bases, and 8 bases had no gene match.